This TCR beta chain was sequenced in a study of T cells in Graves' hyperthyroidism and ophthalmopathy. Study context: It was at initial diagnosis, before any treatment, that peripheral blood was collected.

This clonotype showed up many times. Amplified regions were TCR beta CDR3 sequences from RNA transcripts. HTBI primers drove first-round RT-PCR of the TCR CDR3. TCRdb re-derived calls from the multiplex PCR reads in MiXCR, one entry per CDR3 protein. Of some 690,000 distinct CDR3 sequences in the sample, roughly 17% are singletons; the top ten hold around 15%. Hyperthyroidism of Graves' type that showed no ophthalmopathy progression within 18 months was stable. The TCR was taken from a man in his fifties or sixties with Graves' hyperthyroidism. Sequenced input: blood.

CDR3: CASSFSTGGRSDTQYF. The CDR3 DNA sequence: TGTGCCAGCAGCTTCTCGACAGGGGGGCGGTCAGATACGCAGTATTTT. The genes are TRBV11-2 and TRBJ2-3, with 9 bases lining up with TRBD1. Germline V CDR1 and CDR2: SGHAT, FQNNGV. V lost 3 bases to trimming and J lost 4 bases; unmatched junction nucleotides: 8. This CDR3 comprises 16 residues.